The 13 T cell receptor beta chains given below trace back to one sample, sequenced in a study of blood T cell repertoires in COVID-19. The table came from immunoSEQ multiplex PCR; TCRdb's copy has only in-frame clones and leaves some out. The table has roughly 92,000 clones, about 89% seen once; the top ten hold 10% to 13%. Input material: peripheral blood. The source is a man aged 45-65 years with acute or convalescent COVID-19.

The CDR3 protein is CASSSSSGRAEKTQYF. The DNA for the CDR3 is TGCGCCAGCAGCTCTTCTAGCGGGAGGGCCGAGAAGACCCAGTACTTC. V gene TRBV5-1 combines with J gene TRBJ2-5, with 12 bases lining up with TRBD2. Looked up from germline, CDR1 is SGHRS and CDR2 is YFSETQ. The V gene end was trimmed by 3 bases and the J gene end by 6 bases; junction bases not matched to a gene: 9. This CDR3 comprises 16 residues. Complete variable domain (other parts from reference TRBV5-1 and TRBJ2-5): KAGVTQTPRYLIKTRGQQVTLSCSPISGHRSVSWYQQTPGQGLQFLFEYFSETQRNKGNFPGRFSGRQFSNSRSEMNVSTLELGDSALYLCASSSSSGRAEKTQYFGPGTRLLVL.

CDR3 in amino acids: CASSPQPGQGNNEQFF. In DNA form, the CDR3 reads TGCGCCAGCAGCCCCCAGCCGGGACAGGGCAACAATGAGCAGTTCTTC. The chain carries TRBV4-1 and TRBJ2-1; 9 bases fit TRBD1. V gave up 4 bases and J gave up 5 bases; unmatched junction bases: 9. Germline V gives CDR1 MGHRA, CDR2 YSYEKL. The CDR3 is 16 residues long.

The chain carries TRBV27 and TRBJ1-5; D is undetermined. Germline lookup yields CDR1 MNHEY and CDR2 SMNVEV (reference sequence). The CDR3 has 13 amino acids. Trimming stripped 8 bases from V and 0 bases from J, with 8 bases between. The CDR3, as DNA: TGTGCCAGCGGCGGCTATAGCAATCAGCCCCAGCATTTT. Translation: CASGGYSNQPQHF.

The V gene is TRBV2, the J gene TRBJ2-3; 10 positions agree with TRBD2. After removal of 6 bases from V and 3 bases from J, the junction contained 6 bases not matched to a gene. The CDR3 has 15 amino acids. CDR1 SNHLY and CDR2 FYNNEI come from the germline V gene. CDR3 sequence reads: CASSVGAGGTDTQYF. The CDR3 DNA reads TGTGCCAGCAGCGTCGGAGCGGGAGGGACAGATACGCAGTATTTT.

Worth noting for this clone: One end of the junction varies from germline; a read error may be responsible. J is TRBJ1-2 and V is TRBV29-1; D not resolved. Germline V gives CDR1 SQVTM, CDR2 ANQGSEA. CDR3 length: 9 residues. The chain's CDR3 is CSVKEGRNF. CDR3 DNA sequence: TGCAGCGTCAAAGAAGGCAGGAACTTC.

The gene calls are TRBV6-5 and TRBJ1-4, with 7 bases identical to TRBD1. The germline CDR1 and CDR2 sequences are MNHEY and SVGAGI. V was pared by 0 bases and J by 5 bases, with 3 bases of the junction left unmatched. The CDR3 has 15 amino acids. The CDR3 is CASSYSGTVNEKLFF. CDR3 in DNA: TGTGCCAGCAGTTACTCCGGGACAGTCAATGAAAAACTGTTTTTT.

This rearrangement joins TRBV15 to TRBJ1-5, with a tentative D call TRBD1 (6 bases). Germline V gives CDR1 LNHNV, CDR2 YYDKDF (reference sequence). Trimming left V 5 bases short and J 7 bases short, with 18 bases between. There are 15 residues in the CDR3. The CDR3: CATSEEGDRGQPQHF. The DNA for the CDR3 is TGTGCCACCAGCGAAGAGGGGGATAGGGGCCAGCCCCAGCATTTT.

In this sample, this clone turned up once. The CDR3 loop reads CATSHPGTQANYGYTF. DNA of the CDR3: TGTGCCACCAGTCACCCCGGGACACAAGCTAACTATGGCTACACCTTC. The chain links TRBV24-1 to TRBJ1-2, with D possibly matching TRBD1 (6 bases). There are 16 residues in the CDR3. V was clipped by 6 bases and J by 0 bases, with 16 bases between them. Germline loops: CDR1 KGHDR, CDR2 SFDVKD.

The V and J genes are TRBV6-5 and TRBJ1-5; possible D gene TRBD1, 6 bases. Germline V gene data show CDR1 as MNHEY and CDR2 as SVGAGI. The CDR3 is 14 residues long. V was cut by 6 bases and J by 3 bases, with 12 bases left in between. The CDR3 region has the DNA TGTGCCAGCAGCTTGACAGGAACCAATCAGCCCCAGCATTTT. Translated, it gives CASSLTGTNQPQHF.

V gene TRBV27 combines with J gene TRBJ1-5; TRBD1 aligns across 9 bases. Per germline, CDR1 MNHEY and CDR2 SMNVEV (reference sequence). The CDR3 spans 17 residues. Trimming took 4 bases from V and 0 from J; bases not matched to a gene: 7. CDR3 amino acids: CASSSWGQGYSNQPQHF. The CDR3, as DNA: TGTGCCAGCAGTTCATGGGGACAGGGCTATAGCAATCAGCCCCAGCATTTT.

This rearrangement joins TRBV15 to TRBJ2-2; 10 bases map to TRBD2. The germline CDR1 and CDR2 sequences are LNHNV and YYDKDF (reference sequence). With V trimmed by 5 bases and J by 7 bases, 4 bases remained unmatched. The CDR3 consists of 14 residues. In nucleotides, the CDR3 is TGTGCCACCAGCGGGGCTAGCGGGAGCGGGGAGCTGTTTTTT. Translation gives CATSGASGSGELFF.

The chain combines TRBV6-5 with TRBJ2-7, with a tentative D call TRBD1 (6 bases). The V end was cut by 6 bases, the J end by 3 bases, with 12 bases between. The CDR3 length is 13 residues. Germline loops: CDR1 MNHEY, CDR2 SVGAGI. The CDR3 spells CASSVDRDYEQYF. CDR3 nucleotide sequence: TGTGCCAGCAGCGTGGACAGAGACTACGAGCAGTACTTC.

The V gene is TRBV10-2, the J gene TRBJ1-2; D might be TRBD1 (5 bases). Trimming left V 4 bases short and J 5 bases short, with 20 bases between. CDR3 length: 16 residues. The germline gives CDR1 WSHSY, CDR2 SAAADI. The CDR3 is CASSGGGSSNPYGYTF. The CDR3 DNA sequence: TGCGCCAGCAGTGGTGGGGGGTCCTCAAACCCGTATGGCTACACCTTC.